Sequencing of this T cell receptor beta chain was carried out in a study of beta chain features in type 1 diabetes. The V end was cut by 8 bases, the J end by 7 bases, with 21 bases between. The CDR3 spans 14 residues. From germline, CDR1 is SQVTM and CDR2 ANQGSEA. Blood was collected once per donor into heparin, averaging approximately 110 mL. Using CD45RO/CCR7/CD25/CD127/CD95/CD27, CD4+ naive, central memory, regulatory and stem cell-like memory cells were sorted. This clone was counted between two and nine times. Sequenced material consisted of expressed TCRB transcripts (all of the isolated RNA was reverse transcribed). Data came from immunoSEQ multiplex PCR; TCRdb stores just in-frame clones and leaves some out. The repertoire has 900,000 or so clones, roughly 17% of them found once; the top ten carry 0.023%.

The genes are TRBV29-1 and TRBJ2-1; D may be TRBD1 or TRBD2 (5 bases each). The specimen sequenced was naive CD4+ T cells from blood. The clonotype comes from a young woman in good health. This CDR3 is CSTGRAGMINEQFF. Here the CDR3 DNA reads TGCAGCACCGGGCGGGCAGGGATGATAAATGAGCAGTTCTTC.